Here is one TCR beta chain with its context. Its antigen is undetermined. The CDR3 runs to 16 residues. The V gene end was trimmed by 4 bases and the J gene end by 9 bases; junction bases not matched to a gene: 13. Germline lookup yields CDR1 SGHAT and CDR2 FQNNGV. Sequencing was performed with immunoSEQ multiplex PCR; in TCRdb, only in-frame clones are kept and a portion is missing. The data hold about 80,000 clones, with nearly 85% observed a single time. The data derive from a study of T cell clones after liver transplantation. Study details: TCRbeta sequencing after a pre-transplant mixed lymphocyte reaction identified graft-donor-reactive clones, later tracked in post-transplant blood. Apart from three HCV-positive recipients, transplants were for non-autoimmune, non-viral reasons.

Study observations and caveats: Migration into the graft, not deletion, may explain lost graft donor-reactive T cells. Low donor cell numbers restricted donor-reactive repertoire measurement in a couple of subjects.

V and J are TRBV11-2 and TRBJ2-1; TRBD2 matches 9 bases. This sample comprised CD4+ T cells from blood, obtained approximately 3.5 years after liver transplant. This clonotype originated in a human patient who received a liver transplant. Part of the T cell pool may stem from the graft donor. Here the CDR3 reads CASSSRGVSGRGEQFF. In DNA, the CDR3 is TGTGCCAGCAGCTCGCGGGGGGTTAGCGGGAGAGGTGAGCAGTTCTTC.